The sample holds a few counts of the clone carrying this TCR beta chain. Generated by immunoSEQ multiplex PCR, the TCRdb table keeps only in-frame clones and is missing some. Of around 50,000 clones in the sample, over 75% were seen once. This entry comes from a study of T cell changes during pregnancy in multiple sclerosis. This TCR was recovered from a female donor with multiple sclerosis, enrolled in a pregnancy study. Specimen: CD8+ T cells from peripheral blood mononuclear cells, collected in the second trimester of pregnancy.

CDR3 bases: TGTGCCAGCAGCGCCTTGGGGACAGATGGCTACACCTTC. This encodes CASSALGTDGYTF. The rearrangement uses TRBV5-4 and TRBJ1-2; 7 nucleotides align to TRBD1. Trimming at V came to 4 bases and at J to 6 bases, leaving 6 bases not matched to a gene. Germline V gene lookup returns CDR1 SGHNT and CDR2 YYREEE (reference sequence). The CDR3 sequence is 13 residues long.